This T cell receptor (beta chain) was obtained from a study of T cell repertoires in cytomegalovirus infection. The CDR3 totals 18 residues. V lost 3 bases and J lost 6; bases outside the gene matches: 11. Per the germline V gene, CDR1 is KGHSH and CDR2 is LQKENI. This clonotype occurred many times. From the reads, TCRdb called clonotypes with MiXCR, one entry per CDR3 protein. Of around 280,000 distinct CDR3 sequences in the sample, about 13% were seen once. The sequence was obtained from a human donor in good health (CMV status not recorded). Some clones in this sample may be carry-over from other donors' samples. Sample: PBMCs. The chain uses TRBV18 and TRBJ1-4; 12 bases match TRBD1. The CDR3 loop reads CASSPFPAGQGADEKLFF. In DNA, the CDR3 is TGTGCCAGCTCACCTTTTCCTGCGGGACAGGGGGCGGATGAAAAACTGTTTTTT.